This T cell receptor beta chain was identified during a study of long-term antiretroviral therapy in people with HIV (dated by TCRdb to 2021 to 2024). In the study overall: The earliest samples were collected about a decade before the 2015 WHO recommendation for immediate ART, when ART was typically delayed until CD4 counts fell. A retrospective serial study tested whether changes in peripheral blood TRB repertoire composition and diversity were associated with ART initiation and durable HIV suppression. The cohort contributed roughly 200 cryopreserved PBMC samples from about 33 adults with confirmed HIV infection, collected serially over a mean of about 6 years (range 1-12). Of the roughly 27 participants with HIV, 10 to 11 were female. No cross-contamination during QIAcube processing was seen in test extractions of a monoclonal T-cell line run alongside around 30 polyclonal samples. Findings and caveats that apply to the study as a whole: Because pre-ART samples had limited cell numbers, unsorted PBMC were profiled rather than sorted CD4+ and CD8+ T cells. Narrower CDR3 length ranges were observed in HIV repertoires than in controls, and an antigen-experienced repertoire with only a slight naive shift after ART was suggested by the network structure. The samples were dated from about 2003 to 2018, and the ART regimens that were used may be less effective than current ART regimens. No data were available on ART adherence, viral resistance or therapy changes, limiting inferences about post-ART repertoire changes. ART initiation was associated with a significant increase in TRB diversity, but diversity stayed significantly below transplant donor controls even after long-term ART. The repertoire was dominated across all time points by expanded TRB clones identified before ART initiation, although this dominance was seen to fluctuate and to decrease in many PLHIV after ART. Because PBMC availability was limited, only the TCR beta chain was sequenced, with no alpha chain pairing.

To be included, a participant needed at least one PBMC sample from before ART initiation plus at least two post-ART samples. All participants with HIV were treated in the United States of America. Before DNA extraction, cryopreserved samples containing about 0.9-11 million PBMC were thawed and washed. At the time of the earliest PBMC sample for each participant with HIV, ages ranged from roughly 23 to 55 years. Per participant, PBMC samples came from 1-4 timepoints prior to ART initiation and 2-8 timepoints following ART initiation, for a median of 7 samples. For every participant, serial HIV viral load, CD4+ T-cell count, ART history and demographic data were obtained. Genomic DNA was extracted from unsorted PBMC with a Qiagen kit on a QIAcube, processed in batches of 12 samples. A remark on this clone: Its recognized antigen is unknown. Base qualities were left out, and no much larger clone turns up one base away.

Counted from cysteine to phenylalanine, this CDR3 has 16 amino acids. Just CDR3 DNA is preserved here, 48 bases in frame from base 1. Reading the germline V gene gives CDR1 SGHRS and CDR2 YFSETQ. Between the V and J ends, shortened by 0 bases and 2 bases respectively, the junction contains 14 bases. The immunoSEQ hsTCRB v3.0 assay was used at survey level resolution to sequence the TRB variable region. The target sequencing depth for TRB was 40,000-50,000 T-cell genomes per sample. An Illumina MiSeq with a v3 150-cycle kit was used to sequence the pooled TRB libraries. The original methods were these. Repertoire analysis was run in R within a reproducible Nextflow workflow that covered QC, data transformation and analysis. Custom analyses were implemented in LymphoSeq2, an R package for AIRR-Seq data exploration. A handful of samples that produced fewer than 5000 total TRB sequences were removed, so about 200 HIV repertoires were analyzed. Among the 170 to 200 retained HIV repertoires, 55 to 65 were collected before ART initiation and around 130 after ART initiation. Each repertoire was downsampled to 5000 TRB nucleotide sequences, and summary statistics were averaged across 100 downsampling iterations. TRB sequences were retained for analysis only if CDR3 regions of at least seven amino acids were present. Diversity was assessed using a clonality score derived from Shannon entropy and using the Gini coefficient. Repertoire networks linked the top 5000 CDR3 amino acid sequences whenever two sequences differed by an edit distance of one. GLIPH2 predicted antigen specificity groups and MHC restriction for TRB CDR3 amino acid sequences. To flag known CMV, EBV, HIV or tissue antigen associations, CDR3 amino acid sequences were matched against VDJdb and McPAS-TCR. Pre-ART, post-ART and control groups were compared with Wilcoxon signed-rank tests and Holm-Bonferroni correction. Not all clones reach the TCRdb copy of this immuneACCESS table, which keeps in-frame sequences only. Checked studies attribute under half of the gap to unresolved V genes and leave the rest unexplained. V and J calls and clone size are given by that table; D and trimming were obtained from the DNA. This sample has roughly 34,000 clones in its table, and about 85% of those were observed once. The ten largest make up roughly 3.2% of the sample.

The clonotype comes from a man between 18 and 29 years old with HIV. The chain is encoded by TRBV5-1 joined to TRBJ2-5; the D call is tentative, TRBD1 or TRBD2, as each matches 5 bases. This specimen was unsorted PBMCs, taken 1.9 years after starting antiretroviral therapy. The CDR3 sequence is CASSLAGASRQETQYF. The nucleotide sequence reads TGCGCCAGCAGCTTGGCCGGGGCTAGCCGTCAAGAGACCCAGTACTTC.